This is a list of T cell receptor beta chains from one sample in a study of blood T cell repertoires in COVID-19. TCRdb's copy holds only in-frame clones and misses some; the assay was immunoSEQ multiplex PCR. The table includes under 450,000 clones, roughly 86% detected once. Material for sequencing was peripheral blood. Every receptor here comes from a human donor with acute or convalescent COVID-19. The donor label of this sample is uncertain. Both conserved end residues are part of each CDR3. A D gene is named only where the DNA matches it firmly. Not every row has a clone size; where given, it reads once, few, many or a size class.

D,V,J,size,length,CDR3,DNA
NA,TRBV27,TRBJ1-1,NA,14,CASSLFGAGTKAFF,TGTGCCAGCAGTTTATTTGGGGCCGGGACAAAAGCTTTCTTT
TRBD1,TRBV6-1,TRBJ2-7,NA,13,CASSEWTGYEQYF,TGTGCCAGCAGTGAATGGACAGGCTACGAGCAGTACTTC
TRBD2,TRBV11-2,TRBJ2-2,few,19,CASSLFSTSGLIRAGELFF,TGTGCCAGCAGCTTATTTTCGACTAGCGGACTAATTAGGGCCGGGGAGCTGTTTTTT
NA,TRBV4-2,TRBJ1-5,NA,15,CASSQEVSEAWPQHF,TGTGCCAGCAGCCAAGAGGTTAGCGAGGCTTGGCCCCAGCATTTT
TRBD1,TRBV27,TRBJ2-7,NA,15,CASSSQGAGSYEQYF,TGTGCCAGCAGTTCACAGGGGGCCGGATCCTACGAGCAGTACTTC
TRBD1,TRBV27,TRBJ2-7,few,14,CASSFGQAGYEQYF,TGTGCCAGCAGTTTCGGACAGGCTGGTTACGAGCAGTACTTC
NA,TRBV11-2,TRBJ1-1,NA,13,CASSFPGTGGAFF,TGTGCCAGCAGCTTCCCGGGGACTGGAGGAGCTTTCTTT
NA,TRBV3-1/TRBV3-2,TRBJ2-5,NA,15,CASSKARGGTETQYF,TGTGCCAGCAGCAAAGCTAGAGGGGGTACAGAGACCCAGTACTTC
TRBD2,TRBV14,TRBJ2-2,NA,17,CASSQHERGVFTGELFF,TGTGCCAGCAGCCAACACGAACGGGGGGTCTTCACCGGGGAGCTGTTTTTT
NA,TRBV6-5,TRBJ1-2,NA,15,CASRPEPQGHYGYTF,TGTGCCAGCAGACCAGAGCCACAGGGACACTATGGCTACACCTTC
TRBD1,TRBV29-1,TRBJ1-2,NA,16,CSVEGPGTGVNYGYTF,TGCAGCGTTGAGGGACCGGGGACAGGGGTTAACTATGGCTACACCTTC
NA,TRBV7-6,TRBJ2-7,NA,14,CASSLGDNSYEQYF,TGTGCCAGCAGCTTAGGGGACAACTCCTACGAGCAGTACTTC
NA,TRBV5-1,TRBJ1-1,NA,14,CASSLDGGGTEAFF,TGCGCCAGCAGCTTGGACGGGGGAGGGACTGAAGCTTTCTTT
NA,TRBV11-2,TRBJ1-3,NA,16,CASSVRGSARGDTIYF,TGTGCCAGCAGCGTGCGGGGCTCTGCCCGGGGGGACACCATATATTTT
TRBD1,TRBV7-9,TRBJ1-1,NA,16,CASSPWGQGTHTEAFF,TGTGCCAGCAGCCCGTGGGGACAGGGGACACACACTGAAGCTTTCTTT
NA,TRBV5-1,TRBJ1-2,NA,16,CASSWADQRRGYGYTF,TGCGCCAGCAGCTGGGCCGATCAGAGACGTGGCTATGGCTACACCTTC
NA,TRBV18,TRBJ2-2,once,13,CASSPVEVGELFF,TGTGCCAGCTCACCAGTAGAAGTCGGGGAGCTGTTTTTT
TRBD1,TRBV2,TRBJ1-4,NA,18,CASSVEGARFGTNEKLFF,TGTGCCAGCAGTGTTGAGGGGGCGAGATTTGGAACTAATGAAAAACTGTTTTTT
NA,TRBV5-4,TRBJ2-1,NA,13,CASSLISVNEQFF,TGTGCCAGCAGCTTGATTAGCGTCAATGAGCAGTTCTTC
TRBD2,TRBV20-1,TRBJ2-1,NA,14,CSASPSGGRNEQFF,TGCAGTGCTAGTCCTAGCGGGGGGAGGAATGAGCAGTTCTTC
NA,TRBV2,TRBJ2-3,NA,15,CASSAGTGSSDTQYF,TGTGCCAGCAGTGCGGGTACAGGGTCATCAGATACGCAGTATTTT
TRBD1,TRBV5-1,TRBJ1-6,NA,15,CASSLGQRTNSPLHF,TGCGCCAGCAGCCTGGGACAGCGCACCAATTCACCCCTCCACTTT
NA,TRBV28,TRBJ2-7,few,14,CASSLYRGTYEQYF,TGTGCCAGCAGTTTATATCGAGGGACCTACGAGCAGTACTTC
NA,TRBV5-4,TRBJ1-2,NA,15,CASAPLDTFFNGYTF,TGTGCCAGTGCGCCTCTGGACACATTCTTCAATGGCTACACCTTC
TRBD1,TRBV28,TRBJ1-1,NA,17,CASSSPHRGNMNTEAFF,TGTGCCAGCAGTTCCCCTCACAGGGGTAATATGAACACTGAAGCTTTCTTT
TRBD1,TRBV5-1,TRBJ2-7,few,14,CASSLRQGSREQYF,TGCGCCAGCAGCCTTCGACAGGGATCTCGGGAGCAGTACTTC
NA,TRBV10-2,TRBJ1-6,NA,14,CASSEDRTNSPLHF,TGCGCCAGCAGTGAGGACAGAACTAATTCACCCCTCCACTTT
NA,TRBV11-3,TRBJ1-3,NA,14,CASSLSGSGNTIYF,TGTGCCAGCAGCTTATCAGGGTCCGGAAACACCATATATTTT
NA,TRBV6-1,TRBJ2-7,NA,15,CASSETELWTREQYF,TGTGCCAGCAGTGAAACCGAGCTCTGGACTCGGGAGCAGTACTTC
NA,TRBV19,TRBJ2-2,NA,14,CASKDTGSTGELFF,TGTGCCAGTAAGGATACAGGGAGCACCGGGGAGCTGTTTTTT
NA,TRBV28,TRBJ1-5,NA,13,CASRVWAGQPQHF,TGTGCCAGCAGGGTATGGGCGGGTCAGCCCCAGCATTTT
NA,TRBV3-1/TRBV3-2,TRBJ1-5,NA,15,CASSQELRGGGPQHF,TGTGCCAGCAGCCAAGAACTTCGGGGGGGTGGGCCCCAGCATTTT
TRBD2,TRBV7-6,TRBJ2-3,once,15,CASSQVGGYTDTQYF,TGTGCCAGCAGCCAGGTGGGAGGGTACACAGATACGCAGTATTTT
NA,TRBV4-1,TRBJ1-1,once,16,CASSQHPRQGNTEAFF,TGCGCCAGCAGCCAACATCCCCGCCAGGGAAACACTGAAGCTTTCTTT
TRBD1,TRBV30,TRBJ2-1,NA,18,CAWRGGSMGTGLYNEQFF,TGTGCCTGGAGAGGCGGGTCCATGGGGACAGGATTGTACAATGAGCAGTTCTTC
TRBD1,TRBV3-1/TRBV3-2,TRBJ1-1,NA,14,CASSRGQGWTEAFF,TGTGCCAGCAGCCGCGGACAGGGTTGGACTGAAGCTTTCTTT
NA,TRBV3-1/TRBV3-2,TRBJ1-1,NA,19,CASSQLAPGGAVENTEAFF,TGTGCCAGCAGCCAATTGGCACCCGGGGGGGCCGTGGAGAACACTGAAGCTTTCTTT
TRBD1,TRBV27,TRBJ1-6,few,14,CASSFGDRNSPLHF,TGTGCCAGCAGTTTTGGGGACAGAAATTCACCCCTCCACTTT
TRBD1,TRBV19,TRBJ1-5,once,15,CASSRPGTGNQPQHF,TGTGCCAGTAGTAGACCCGGGACAGGCAATCAGCCCCAGCATTTT
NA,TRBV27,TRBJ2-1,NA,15,CASSLTGQRRNEQFF,TGTGCCAGCAGTTTGACTGGCCAAAGGCGCAATGAGCAGTTCTTC
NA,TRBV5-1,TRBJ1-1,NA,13,CASLPQGGTEAFF,TGCGCCAGCTTACCACAGGGCGGCACTGAAGCTTTCTTT
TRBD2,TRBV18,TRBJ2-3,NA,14,CASSPSGPLNTQYF,TGTGCCAGCTCACCTAGCGGGCCTTTGAATACGCAGTATTTT
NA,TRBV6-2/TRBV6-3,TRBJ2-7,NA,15,CASSYLGPISYEQYF,TGTGCCAGCAGTTACCTGGGCCCTATCTCCTACGAGCAGTACTTC
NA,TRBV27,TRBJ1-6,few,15,CASRSGGAYNSPLHF,TGTGCCAGCAGATCGGGGGGCGCCTATAATTCACCCCTCCACTTT
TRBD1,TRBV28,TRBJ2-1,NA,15,CASSLLGTGGNEQFF,TGTGCCAGCAGTTTATTAGGGACAGGGGGCAATGAGCAGTTCTTC
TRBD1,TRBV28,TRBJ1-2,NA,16,CASSPAGQQISNGYTF,TGTGCCAGCAGTCCCGCGGGACAGCAGATTTCGAATGGCTACACCTTC
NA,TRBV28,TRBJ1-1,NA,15,CASSLLRGGNTEAFF,TGTGCCAGCAGTTTATTGCGGGGGGGGAACACTGAAGCTTTCTTT
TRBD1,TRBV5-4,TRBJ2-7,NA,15,CASSRGQGVTYEQYF,TGTGCCAGCAGCCGTGGACAGGGGGTAACCTACGAGCAGTACTTC
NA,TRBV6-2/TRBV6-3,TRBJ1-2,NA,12,CASSDPGTPYTF,TGTGCCAGCAGTGACCCCGGGACACCATACACCTTC
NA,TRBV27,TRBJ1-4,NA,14,CASGQQRSSEKLFF,TGTGCCAGCGGACAGCAACGCTCTAGTGAAAAACTGTTTTTT
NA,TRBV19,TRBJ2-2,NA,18,CASSMGPLQARGTGELFF,TGTGCCAGTAGTATGGGGCCTCTACAGGCGCGGGGCACCGGGGAGCTGTTTTTT
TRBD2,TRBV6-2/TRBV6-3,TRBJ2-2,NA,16,CASSGASGSHTGELFF,TGTGCCAGCAGTGGGGCTAGCGGGAGCCACACCGGGGAGCTGTTTTTT
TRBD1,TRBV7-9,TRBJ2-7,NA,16,CASSSGTGRFSYEQYF,TGTGCCAGCAGCTCGGGGACAGGCCGTTTCTCCTACGAGCAGTACTTC
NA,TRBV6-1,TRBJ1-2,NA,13,CASSETGSYGYTF,TGTGCCAGCAGTGAGACAGGAAGTTATGGCTACACCTTC